This TCR beta chain was found in a study of radiotherapy plus CTLA-4 blockade in lung cancer. Assay: immunoSEQ multiplex PCR; the TCRdb copy retains only in-frame clones and omits some. The table shows some 90,000 clones, with around 86% occurring only once. Whole-study results and caveats: Following radiotherapy plus ipilimumab, tumor-derived TCR clones expanded in the blood.

Points on this clone: Its antigen is not known.

Trimming removed 6 bases from V and 7 bases from J, with 16 bases in between. This CDR3 contains 13 residues. CDR1 and CDR2 (germline): MDHEN, SYDVKM. This TCR derives from a human donor with non-small cell lung cancer who had stable disease on radiotherapy plus ipilimumab. V usage is TRBV28 and J usage is TRBJ2-7, with D uncertain. The sample here was peripheral blood, taken from a patient treated with radiotherapy plus ipilimumab. In DNA form, the CDR3 reads TGTGCCAGCAGCCCTGAAAGGGTCTCAGAGCAGTACTTC. It codes for CASSPERVSEQYF.